This T cell receptor beta chain was identified during a study of T cell responses to AZD1222 COVID-19 vaccine. Findings and limits, study-wide: Along spike, vaccine-associated CD4 TCRs were found throughout, with dominance at 160-218 and 743-854. Just five to seven people given AZD1222 tested seropositive at baseline. Nearly half of the spike-specific TCRs reportedly recognize variant regions that carry no mutations.

Comment on this clone: Its antigen is still unknown.

The CDR3 extends over 13 amino acids. The germline V and J ends were trimmed by 3 bases and 2 bases, with 7 bases remaining between them. The table came from immunoSEQ multiplex PCR; TCRdb's copy has only in-frame clones and leaves some out. Altogether 60,000 or so clones are present, approximately 80% being singletons, with the ten largest covering over 15%. Sequenced here: peripheral blood, sampled on day 0 of AZD1222 vaccination. This chain connects TRBV12-3 or TRBV12-4 to TRBJ1-1; D gene unclear. The source of this sequence is an adult in good health. The DNA of the CDR3 is TGTGCCAGCAGTTTGGGCAGAAACACTGAAGCTTTCTTT. Translating it yields CASSLGRNTEAFF.